This T cell receptor (beta chain) was identified during a study of T cell changes during pregnancy in multiple sclerosis. The repertoire was sequenced with immunoSEQ multiplex PCR; TCRdb's copy has only in-frame clones and lacks some. The sample lists under 70,000 clones, under 95% occurring once. This sample comprised CD4+ T cells from peripheral blood mononuclear cells, obtained after pregnancy. This receptor was obtained from a female donor in good health, enrolled as a control in a pregnancy study.

CDR3 sequence reads: CAWQSGQGTGYTF. The CDR3, as DNA: TGTGCCTGGCAATCGGGACAGGGAACTGGCTACACCTTC. The gene calls are TRBV30 and TRBJ1-2; TRBD1 aligns across 9 bases. Germline trimming cut 5 bases from V and 7 bases from J; bases unmatched to any gene: 8. This CDR3 spans 13 amino acids. The germline CDR1 and CDR2 sequences are GTSNPN and SVGIG (reference sequence).